The entry below gives a single T cell receptor (beta chain) sequence along with its context. Its binding antigen is unknown. The sample holds no much larger clone one base away, and base qualities are not on file. The data stem from a study of cytomegalovirus exposure and HLA in healthy donors (TCRdb year 2017). Describing the broader study: An earlier analysis of several hundred of the donors reported over 250 Gb of sequence data and about 120 million unique TCR beta sequences obtained from approximately 180 million T cells. About 300 gigabases of sequencing data and some 85 million unique TCR sequences were included in an early release covering about 700 HLA-typed donors. Of the approximately 400 genotyped donors, 70% to 90% were placed in the genetic ancestry cluster associated with self-reported Caucasian donors. The study was designed to test whether signatures of past pathogen exposure could be identified by cataloging public T cell receptors. The study used immunosequencing to profile the T cell repertoires of 600 to 850 subjects and linked those repertoires to cytomegalovirus serostatus. Along with the approximately 700-subject first cohort, a separate validation cohort of around 120 different subjects was used. High-throughput TCR immunosequencing, statistical association of individual TCRs with disease status, and machine learning were combined to predict cytomegalovirus infection status. In a later analysis, previously published TCR beta repertoires from several hundred donors were re-analyzed and high-resolution HLA genotyping was added so that TCR occurrence patterns could be studied. The later analysis used no new phenotypic data to find candidate immune exposures, relying instead on TCR beta sequences and their occurrence across donors. In an earlier analysis of 550 to 700 of the donors, high-throughput TCR beta sequencing was used to judge whether each TCR beta V gene segment behaved as functional or pseudogenic. Donor age, sex, ethnicity and CMV serostatus were collected together with the repertoire data. In a later genetic analysis, genome-wide SNP genotypes for about 55% of the roughly 670 donors were used, and that subset was treated as a discovery cohort. Every discovery cohort repertoire had been produced on one sequencing platform. HLA typing covered class I and class II loci at four-digit resolution. Typing coverage varied by locus: about 620-630 donors for A, B, C, DRB1 and DQB1; under 550 for DQA1; nearly 610 for DPA1; around 490 for DPB1. A few DR-DQ haplotypes were handled as single units for association and clustering because linkage in the cohort was strong. On average, over 200,000 unique TCR beta nucleotide sequences were sequenced per donor among some 430 genotyped donors of the cohort, with about 17% of those sequences being non-productive. The paper's findings and limits, for the study overall: According to the authors, the approach could potentially be generalized to other disease states and immunological phenotypes. A later analysis found that HLA-associated TCR beta chains were more clonally expanded and had lower generation probabilities than equally common non-associated chains. In vitro tests confirmed that three of the cytomegalovirus-associated TCR beta chains recognize cytomegalovirus antigens. An earlier analysis of approximately 530 of the donors showed that most TCR beta V segments appeared in productive rearrangements either about 87% or about 30% of the time, which broadly matched IMGT annotations. The classifier was reported to diagnose cytomegalovirus status with high specificity and sensitivity in both the original and validation cohorts. Specific HLA alleles were associated with some 15,000 TCR beta sequences at a false discovery rate of 0.05 in a later analysis. In a later analysis, several top co-occurrence clusters were reported to appear linked to parvovirus B19, influenza, CMV and Epstein-Barr virus. The only immune exposure information available for the cohort was CMV serostatus. Because some donors lacked HLA typing at each locus, the association tests relied only on the typed subset. When HLA alleles, especially DR and DQ, strongly co-occurred, TCR associations were difficult to assign to individual alleles. A group of highly shared sequence variants was considered likely to be a technical artifact of the sequencing pipeline. Sequencing depth was assumed to be roughly uniform across donors in the presence/absence analyses, though that assumption may not hold. An association between a missense DCLRE1C variant and V-gene and J-gene trimming of TCR beta chains was found in a later genetic analysis and replicated in an independent cohort. Compared with the approximately 710-donor mean, donors in an Asian-associated ancestry cluster had fewer N-insertions in productive TCRs, according to a later genetic analysis. The earlier analysis of some 560 of the donors excluded approximately 15 rarely observed V segments, including chromosome 9 orphons, because counts were too low. The study listed 164 TCR beta chains as associated with cytomegalovirus. The cohort was sequenced for TCR beta chains only, and without alpha or paired-chain data the features that could be detected were limited. According to a later analysis, most CMV-associated TCR beta chains appeared to be HLA-restricted, and the HLA associations seemed to be driven largely by CMV exposure. Across donors, most TCR sequences were observed very rarely, whereas some public TCRs were present in many individuals. Correlated functional status among segregating V segments might reflect linkage disequilibrium, but an unknown experimental factor could not be ruled out. A further reported finding was that TCR beta sequences accurately predicted the HLA-A and HLA-B alleles for most subjects in the first cohort. Some IMGT-functional V segments, including TRBV6-2 and TRBV6-3, could not be told apart with the 87-base-pair reads, so those segments were excluded. According to a later analysis, TCR association rates differed among HLA loci, with DRB1 alleles showing the most associated TCRs and HLA-C alleles showing the fewest.

V and J lose 6 bases and 0 bases, and a span of 15 bases separates them. Including the terminal cysteine and phenylalanine, the CDR3 comprises 15 residues. Only CDR3 DNA remains: 45 bases, in frame from the first base. The germline V gene (reference sequence) provides CDR1 MNHEY and CDR2 SMNVEV. To prepare the library, the immunoSEQ multiplex PCR assay was applied. A mixture of 60 forward primers for TCR Vbeta segments and 13 reverse primers for TCR Jbeta segments was used in the multiplex PCR. A multiplex PCR assay on genomic DNA amplified the CDR3 region of rearranged TCR beta genes. Amplified TCR beta libraries were sequenced as 87-base-pair reads on the Illumina HiSeq System. In the authors' own workflow: A later analysis tallied around 87 million unique TCR beta chains across the 600 to 700 repertoires, and approximately 12 million of those chains were shared by two or more donors. To remove PCR and sequencing errors, raw reads were error-corrected and collapsed into unique sequences using a nearest-neighbor algorithm that merged closely related sequences. To assign V, D and J gene segments, CDR3 sequences were aligned to IMGT reference sequences. For a sequence to be retained, a match of at least six nucleotides was required to both a V gene segment and a J gene segment. A rearrangement counted as productive if the CDR3 had no stop codons and remained in frame with V and J, and every other rearrangement counted as non-productive. Following IMGT convention, CDR3 was defined as the stretch from the second conserved V-encoded cysteine up to the conserved J-encoded phenylalanine. In an earlier analysis of 550 to 650 of the donors, sequences lacking an unambiguous match to a single V gene segment were excluded. In an earlier analysis of more than 500 of the donors, a V segment was called functional when productive rearrangements were above 56.7%, and segregating when the standard deviation between donors exceeded 5%. A statistical classification framework was built to diagnose cytomegalovirus status from the catalog of TCR beta chain sequences. In a later analysis, V and J genes were assigned by comparing TCR nucleotide sequences against IMGT/GENE-DB human TR gene sequences. In a later analysis, CDR3 sequences and most-parsimonious VDJ recombination scenarios were assigned using the TCRdist pipeline. In a later analysis, each TCR beta chain was defined by its CDR3 amino acid sequence together with its V-gene family, and reads without a unique V-gene family were excluded. In a later analysis, nearly 600 highly shared, low-generation-probability nucleotide sequences were removed to address suspected cross-contamination and a sequencing artifact. A later analysis calculated a clonal expansion index for each public chain from normalized within-repertoire ranks of inferred template counts. In a later analysis, generation probabilities were computed using a VDJ recombination model fitted to out-of-frame rearrangements, and the results were checked against IGoR. A later analysis scored TCR-TCR, TCR-HLA and TCR-CMV co-occurrence with hypergeometric tests, applying a repertoire-size bias correction to TCR pairs. To estimate false discovery rates, a later analysis permuted the HLA or CMV assignments 20 times. In a later analysis, co-occurring TCRs were grouped using DBSCAN, with TCRdist sequence similarity added in when clustering inside HLA-allele-positive subsets. Repertoires with fewer than 30,000 or more than 120,000 public chains were left out of co-occurrence clustering, as were about 5 repertoires with anomalous nucleotide sharing. TCRdb stores this immuneACCESS table with in-frame sequences only. Part of the clones is absent; in the studies checked, under half of the shortfall reflects unresolved V genes, and no reason is known for the rest. Clone size and the V and J calls come from that table; the DNA yielded D and trimming. Recorded for this sample are about 93,000 clones; just under 80% of them occurred a single time. The leading ten clones occupy about 3.3% of the sample.

The cohort comprised 666 healthy bone marrow donors. All cohort members were sampled while nominally healthy, although unrecorded immune exposures were likely present. The donor was CMV seronegative and was included in the group of around 320 seronegative cohort members. A peripheral blood sample was collected from each donor, and TCR beta sequencing was performed on peripheral blood mononuclear cells. Genomic DNA was extracted from the blood cell samples with the Qiagen DNeasy Blood Extraction Kit. The TCR originated in a middle-aged woman in good health and CMV-seronegative. The sequence joins TRBV27 to TRBJ2-7; possibly the D gene is TRBD1, per 6 matching bases. Source material: PBMCs. The CDR3 region reads CASSPMTGPSYEQYF. The DNA is as follows: TGTGCCAGCAGCCCCATGACAGGTCCCTCCTACGAGCAGTACTTC.